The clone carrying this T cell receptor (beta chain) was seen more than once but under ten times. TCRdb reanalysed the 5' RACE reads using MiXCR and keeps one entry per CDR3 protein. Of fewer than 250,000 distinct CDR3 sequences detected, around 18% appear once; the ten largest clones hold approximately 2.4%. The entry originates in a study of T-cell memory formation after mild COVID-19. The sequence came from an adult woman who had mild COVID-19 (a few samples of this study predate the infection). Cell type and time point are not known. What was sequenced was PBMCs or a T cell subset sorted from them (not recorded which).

As DNA, the CDR3 is TGTGCCAGCAGCTTCCCGGGGGGTAGCACAGATACGCAGTATTTT. Protein product: CASSFPGGSTDTQYF. The chain is built from TRBV7-6 and TRBJ2-3, with 7 bases fitting TRBD2. V was clipped by 3 bases and J by 0 bases; unmatched bases: 3. The CDR3 length is 15 residues. Germline V gene data show CDR1 as SGHVS and CDR2 as FNYEAQ.